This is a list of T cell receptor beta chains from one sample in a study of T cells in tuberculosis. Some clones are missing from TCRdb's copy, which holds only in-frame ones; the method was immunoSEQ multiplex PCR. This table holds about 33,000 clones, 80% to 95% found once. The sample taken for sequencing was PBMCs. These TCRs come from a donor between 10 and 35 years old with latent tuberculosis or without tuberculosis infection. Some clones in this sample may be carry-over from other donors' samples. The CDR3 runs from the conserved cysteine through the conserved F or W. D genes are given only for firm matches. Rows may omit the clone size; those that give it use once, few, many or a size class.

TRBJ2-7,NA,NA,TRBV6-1,TGTGCCAGCAGTGCTCTAAACCTTTACGAGCAGTACTTC,CASSALNLYEQYF
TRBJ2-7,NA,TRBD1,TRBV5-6,TGTGCCAGCAGCTGGGGGACAGGGAATGAGAAGCAGTACTTC,CASSWGTGNEKQYF
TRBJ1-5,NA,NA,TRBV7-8,TGTGCCAGCAGCTTTACAGGGTCATCGAGTCAGCCCCAGCATTTT,CASSFTGSSSQPQHF
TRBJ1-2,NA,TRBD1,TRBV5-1,TGCGCCAGCAGCTTGGACGGACAGGGCTACTATGGCTACACCTTC,CASSLDGQGYYGYTF
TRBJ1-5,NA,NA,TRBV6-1,TGTGCCAGCAGTGAAGCCGCAGCAATTCCACGGGCCCAGCATTTT,CASSEAAAIPRAQHF
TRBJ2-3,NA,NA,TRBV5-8,TGTGCCAGCAGCGCAACAACCAGGGTCGGGTGGGTAGATACGCAGTATTTT,CASSATTRVGWVDTQYF
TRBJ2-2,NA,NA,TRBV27,TGTGCCAGCAGTTTAAACCCCAGGCCTGGGACCGGGGAGCTGTTTTTT,CASSLNPRPGTGELFF
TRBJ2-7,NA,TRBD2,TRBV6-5,TGTGCCAGCAGTTACTCGGGACTAGCGGATTCCTACGAGCAGTACTTC,CASSYSGLADSYEQYF
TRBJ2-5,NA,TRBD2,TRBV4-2,TGTGCCAGCAGCCAAACTATTAGTCTAGCGGGAGTCCAAGAGACCCAGTACTTC,CASSQTISLAGVQETQYF
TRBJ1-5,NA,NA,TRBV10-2,TGCGCCAGCAGTGAGGGGAGGGAACGGCAGCCCCAGCATTTT,CASSEGRERQPQHF
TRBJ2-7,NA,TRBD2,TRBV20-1,TGCAGTGCCCGGACTAGTACGGAGCAGTACTTC,CSARTSTEQYF
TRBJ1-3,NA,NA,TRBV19,TGTGCCAGTAGTAACAGGTTCTCTGGAAACACCATATATTTT,CASSNRFSGNTIYF
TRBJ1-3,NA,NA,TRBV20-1,TGCAGTGCCCAGATGGGAAACACCATATATTTT,CSAQMGNTIYF
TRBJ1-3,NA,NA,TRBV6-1,TGTGCCAGCAGTGAACACAGAGGAAACACCATATATTTT,CASSEHRGNTIYF
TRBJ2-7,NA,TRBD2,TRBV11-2,TGTGCCAGCAGCAATGTTGCCGGGACTAACTCCTACGAGCAGTACTTC,CASSNVAGTNSYEQYF
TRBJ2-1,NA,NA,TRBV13,TGTGCCAGCAGCTTAGGACTTAACAATGAGCAGTTCTTC,CASSLGLNNEQFF
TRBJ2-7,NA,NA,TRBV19,TGTGCCAGTAGTATGGTCCACTCCAGGGGCCACGAGCAGTACTTC,CASSMVHSRGHEQYF
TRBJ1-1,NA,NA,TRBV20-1,TGCAGTGCTACCGGTCGCACTGAAGCTTTCTTT,CSATGRTEAFF
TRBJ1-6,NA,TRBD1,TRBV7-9,TGTGCCAGCAGCTTAACTCTGGGACAGGGAAATTCACCCCTCCACTTT,CASSLTLGQGNSPLHF
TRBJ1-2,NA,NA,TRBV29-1,TGCAGCGTCCCAGACAGCGCTCCTGTATATGGCTACACCTTC,CSVPDSAPVYGYTF
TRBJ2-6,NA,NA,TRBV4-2,TGTGCCAGCAGCGACGAGTTCGGGGGGGCCAACGTCCTGACTTTC,CASSDEFGGANVLTF
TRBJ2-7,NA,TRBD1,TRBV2,TGTGCCAGCCTTGGTCAGGGGGCGCCGGGGGAGCAGTACTTC,CASLGQGAPGEQYF
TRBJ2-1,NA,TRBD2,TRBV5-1,TGCGCCAGCAGCGGGTTAGCGGGCAACAATGAGCAGTTCTTC,CASSGLAGNNEQFF
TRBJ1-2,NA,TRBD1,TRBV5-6,TGTGCCAGCAGCACGAAGCATCAGGGGGCGCAGGACTATGGCTACACCTTC,CASSTKHQGAQDYGYTF
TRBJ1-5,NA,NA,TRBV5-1,TGCGCCAGCAGCTTGGAAGGGGTGAGCAATCAGCCCCAGCATTTT,CASSLEGVSNQPQHF
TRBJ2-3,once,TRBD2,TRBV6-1,TGTGCCAGCAGTGAATATAGCGGGGGGTTAGCAGATACGCAGTATTTT,CASSEYSGGLADTQYF
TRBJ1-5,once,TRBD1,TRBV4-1,TGCGCCAGCAGCCAAGTCCGAGGGACAGGAGCCTTCGATAGCAATCAGCCCCAGCATTTT,CASSQVRGTGAFDSNQPQHF
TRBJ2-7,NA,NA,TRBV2,TGTGCCAGCACCACAGGGTGGGAGAAGGACGAGCAGTACTTC,CASTTGWEKDEQYF
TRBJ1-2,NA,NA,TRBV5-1,TGCGCCAGCAGCCAAACAGGGACCTATGGCTACACCTTC,CASSQTGTYGYTF
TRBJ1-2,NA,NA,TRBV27,TGTGCCAGCAGTTCCGATATTAGGGGTTTTATGCATGGCTACACCTTC,CASSSDIRGFMHGYTF
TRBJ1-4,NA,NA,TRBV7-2,TGTGCCAGCAGCCCCGTGAGCGCAGGGGATGAAAAACTGTTTTTT,CASSPVSAGDEKLFF
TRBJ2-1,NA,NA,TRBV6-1,TGTGCCAGCAGCTCCAGGGTTTCCTACAATGAGCAGTTCTTC,CASSSRVSYNEQFF
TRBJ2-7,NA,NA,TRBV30,TGTGCCTGGAGCCCTGGACAGTTCCAAGCCTACGAGCAGTACTTC,CAWSPGQFQAYEQYF
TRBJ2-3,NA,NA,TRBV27,TGTGCCAGCAGCCGTAGGGACACTGGCACAGATACGCAGTATTTT,CASSRRDTGTDTQYF
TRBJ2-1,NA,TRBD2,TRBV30,TGTGCCTTGAAAAAGCGGGAGGACTCATGGTACAATGAGCAGTTCTTC,CALKKREDSWYNEQFF
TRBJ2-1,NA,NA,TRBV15,TGTGCCACCAGCAGACCCTCCCTAGGACAGTGGGACTACAATGAGCAGTTCTTC,CATSRPSLGQWDYNEQFF
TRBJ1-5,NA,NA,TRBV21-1,TGTGCCAGCAGCAACAGGGATTCAGATCAGCCCCAGCATTTT,CASSNRDSDQPQHF
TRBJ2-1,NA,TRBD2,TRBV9,TGTGCCAGCAGCGAATATCTAGCGGGAGGGAACGAGCAGTTCTTC,CASSEYLAGGNEQFF
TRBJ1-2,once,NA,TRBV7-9,TGTGCCAGCAGCGGGCGGACAGTAGCTAACTATGGCTACACCTTC,CASSGRTVANYGYTF
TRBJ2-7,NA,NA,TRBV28,TGTGCCAGCAGTGGTGTCTCAGAATCAAACGAGCAGTACTTC,CASSGVSESNEQYF
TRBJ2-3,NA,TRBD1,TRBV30,TGTGCCTGGAGGGACAGGGGTTTTTTGGATACGCAGTATTTT,CAWRDRGFLDTQYF
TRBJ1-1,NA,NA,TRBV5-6,TGTGCCAGCAGCTTGGCCGGTGAAGCTTTCTTT,CASSLAGEAFF
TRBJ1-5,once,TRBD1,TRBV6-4,TGTGCCAGCAGTGACCAGCGAGGACAGGCTGCCAATCAGCCCCAGCATTTT,CASSDQRGQAANQPQHF
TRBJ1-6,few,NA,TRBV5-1,TGCGCCAGCAGCTTAACCGGGACTGATGGTTCACCCCTCCACTTT,CASSLTGTDGSPLHF
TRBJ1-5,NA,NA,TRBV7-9,TGTGCCAGCAGCTTAGGCGGGTATTTTGGTCAGCCCCAGCATTTT,CASSLGGYFGQPQHF
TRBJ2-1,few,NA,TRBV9,TGTGCCAGCAGCTCCGGGAGTCTCCTCAACAATGAGCAGTTCTTC,CASSSGSLLNNEQFF
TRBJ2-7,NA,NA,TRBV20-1,TGCAGTGCTAGCCGGACACTCGAGCAGTACTTC,CSASRTLEQYF
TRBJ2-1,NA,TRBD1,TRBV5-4,TGTGCCAGCAGCTCCGGGACAGAGGGTGTCCGTGAGCAGTTCTTC,CASSSGTEGVREQFF
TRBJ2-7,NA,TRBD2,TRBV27,TGTGCCAGCAGTCCTAGAGCGGGGCACTACGAGCAGTACTTC,CASSPRAGHYEQYF
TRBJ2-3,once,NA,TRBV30,TGTGCCTGGAGTGAATCCTCAGCAGATACGCAGTATTTT,CAWSESSADTQYF